Here is one TCR beta chain with its context. Its antigen remains unidentified. No much larger clone exists at a distance of one base, and base qualities are not known. The data are from a study of T cell responses to AZD1222 COVID-19 vaccine (dated by TCRdb to the early 2020s). Regarding the study in general: Because spike-specific TCR depth and breadth did not differ between the two schedules, AZD1222 recipients who got a second dose at roughly 4 weeks were pooled with those who got a second dose at roughly 12 weeks. Trial participants were enrolled by age into 18-55, 56-69 and 70-plus year subgroups, with around 140, 26 and 57 TCR-sequenced participants respectively. A total of under 250 trial participants underwent TCR sequencing, of whom about 200 had received two doses of AZD1222 and some 26 had received two doses of the MenACWY control vaccine. What the authors observed across the whole study: Most participants were white British and females outnumbered males, and the authors suggested that clonal diversity may have been underestimated. Reportedly, close to half of the unique spike-specific TCRs recognized epitopes lying outside the regions that are mutated in the B.1.351 and B.1.1.7 variants. After two AZD1222 doses, both the breadth and the depth of spike-specific TCRs were significantly higher than at day 0 and than in MenACWY recipients. In the small 56-69-year group, the increase in depth fell short of significance, most likely because of low power. Conclusions about previously exposed vaccinees were limited because only five to seven AZD1222 recipients were SARS-CoV-2 seropositive at baseline. The whole spike protein was spanned by vaccine-associated CD4 TCRs, and dominant responses were seen in regions 160-218 and 743-854. Because no samples from the day 14 peak response were available, repertoires could be characterized only after the peak T cell response.

V loses 2 bases, J loses 3 bases, and the germline ends lie 14 bases apart. The CDR3 runs 16 amino acids, cysteine and phenylalanine included. Only the CDR3 part of the read is kept: 48 bases, read in frame from the first base. Via the germline V gene, CDR1 is MDHEN and CDR2 SYDVKM. The CDR3 regions of human TCRbeta chains were analyzed by immunosequencing. The paper's data handling went like this. Repertoire TCRs were checked for matches against a reference library of SARS-CoV-2-specific TCRs that had been generated using the MIRA antigen-specificity platform. Breadth was defined as the fraction of unique TCRs that were SARS-CoV-2-associated, and depth was defined as the fraction of total T cells that were SARS-CoV-2-associated. Using the MIRA data, every spike-specific TCR was mapped to the spike region that the TCR reacted to and assigned to either a CD4 or a CD8 class. Log10-transformed breadth and depth values were compared by one-way ANOVA with Sidak's multiple comparisons tests. In TCRdb, the immuneACCESS table is reduced to in-frame sequences with V and J assigned. These tables do not hold every clone; where another copy was compared, an unresolved V gene accounts for under half, and the others remain unexplained. The D gene and trimming were derived from the DNA, and the V and J assignments and clone size from that table. The sample records over 110,000 clones, roughly 90% of which are singletons. About 3% of the sample is taken by the ten largest.

Explained via the paper, the time point label denotes: baseline before first vaccination. Vaccinee samples were obtained from the UK trials COV001 and COV002, which included a single-blind randomized controlled phase 2/3 trial of AZD1222 (ChAdOx1 nCoV-19) in healthy adults. For TCRbeta chain sequencing, PBMC samples were collected from trial participants at day 0 and at day 28 after the second dose. The material was peripheral blood, obtained on day 0 of AZD1222 vaccination. This sequence was found in an adult in good health. In this chain, TRBV28 is recombined with TRBJ2-4, with TRBD1 tentatively as D gene (6 bases match). The CDR3 corresponds to CASSLGAGQFKNIQYF. The DNA reads TGTGCCAGCAGTTTAGGGGCAGGACAGTTCAAAAACATTCAGTACTTC.